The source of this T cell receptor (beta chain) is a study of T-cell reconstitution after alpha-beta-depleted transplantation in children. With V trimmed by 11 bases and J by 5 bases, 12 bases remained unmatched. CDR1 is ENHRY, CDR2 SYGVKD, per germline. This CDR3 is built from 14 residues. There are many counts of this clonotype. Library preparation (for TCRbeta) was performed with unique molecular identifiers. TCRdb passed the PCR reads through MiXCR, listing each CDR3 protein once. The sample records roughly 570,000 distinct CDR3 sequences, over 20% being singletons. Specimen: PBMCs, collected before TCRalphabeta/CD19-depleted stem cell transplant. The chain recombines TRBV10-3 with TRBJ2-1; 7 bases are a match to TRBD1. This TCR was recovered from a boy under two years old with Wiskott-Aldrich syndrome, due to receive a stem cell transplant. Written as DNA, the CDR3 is TGTGCCGCCCGACAGGGTCTCGGGGACAATGAGCAGTTCTTC. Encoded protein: CAARQGLGDNEQFF.